This TCR beta chain appears in the sequencing data of a study of T cell responses to AZD1222 COVID-19 vaccine. Points from the study as a whole: Baseline seropositivity characterized only a handful of AZD1222 recipients.

The CDR3 is made up of 12 amino acids. Germline CDR1 and CDR2: KGHDR and SFDVKD. V was shortened by 4 bases and J by 1 base, with 1 base between the two germline ends. Clones were read by immunoSEQ multiplex PCR, and TCRdb kept only the in-frame ones, dropping some. Seen here are fewer than 150,000 clones, approximately 90% observed once, and the top ten hold roughly 3.2%. Note on this clone: As yet, its antigen is unknown. Other DNA sequences within the sample encode an identical CDR3.

The chain combines TRBV24-1 with TRBJ1-5, with D unresolved. This material consisted of peripheral blood, taken on day 0 of AZD1222 vaccination. The receptor was derived from an adult in good health. The chain's CDR3 is CATSESNQPQHF. CDR3 coding DNA: TGTGCCACCAGTGAGAGCAATCAGCCCCAGCATTTT.